Below are 20 T cell receptor beta chains sequenced from a single sample in a study of Ad26.COV2.S vaccination and SARS-CoV-2 variants. As to treatment: over 15 received Ad26.COV2.S at low or high dose, single or two shots; roughly five received placebo; per-sample allocation not given. Samples were taken on day 63 after the first vaccine or placebo injection. This table comes from immunoSEQ multiplex PCR, and its TCRdb copy is limited to in-frame clones, with some not included. The sample holds hundreds of thousands of clones, about 89% seen once. The sequences come from peripheral blood, collected in a trial of Ad26.COV2.S vaccine versus placebo. Source of these receptors: a person between 18 and 65 years old who received the Ad26.COV2.S COVID-19 vaccine or a placebo.

The V and J genes are TRBV30 and TRBJ1-6; tentatively, D is TRBD1 (5 bases). The CDR3 is made up of 14 amino acids. Germline-derived CDR1 and CDR2 are GTSNPN and SVGIG (reference sequence). V dropped 5 bases and J dropped 8 bases, with 16 bases sitting between them. Here the CDR3 DNA reads TGTGCCTGGCGTCTCAGGGTTATGGATTCACCCCTCCACTTT. Protein product: CAWRLRVMDSPLHF.

The V call is TRBV6-5, the J call TRBJ1-2, with TRBD1 matching 7 bases. V shed 6 bases and J 5 bases; nucleotides not matched to a gene: 6. CDR1 is MNHEY and CDR2 is SVGAGI in the germline V gene. The CDR3 is 13 amino acids. The CDR3 bases are TGTGCCAGCAGACAGGGACAGAAATATGGCTACACCTTC. It translates to CASRQGQKYGYTF.

This clone was detected only a few times. The chain recombines TRBV19 with TRBJ1-5, with D possibly being TRBD1 (5 bases). Germline V gene sequence: CDR1 LNHDA, CDR2 SQIVND (reference sequence). The CDR3 is made up of 15 amino acids. Between the trimmed V and J ends, which lost 7 bases and 6 bases, there was a span of 19 bases. The CDR3 sequence is CASIEGPGGVQPQHF. The CDR3 DNA reads TGTGCCAGTATCGAAGGGCCGGGGGGAGTTCAGCCCCAGCATTTT. Using reference TRBV19 and TRBJ1-5 for the parts outside the CDR3, the full variable domain is DGGITQSPKYLFRKEGQNVTLSCEQNLNHDAMYWYRQDPGQGLRLIYYSQIVNDFQKGDIAEGYSVSREKKESFPLTVTSAQKNPTAFYLCASIEGPGGVQPQHFGDGTRLSIL.

The gene calls are TRBV9 and TRBJ2-2; 11 nucleotides line up with TRBD2. Germline values: CDR1 SGDLS, CDR2 YYNGEE. The V segment lost 0 bases and the J segment 0 bases; nucleotides outside the gene matches: 10. CDR3 length equals 20 residues. This CDR3 reads CASSVVASGGPETNTGELFF. Here the CDR3 DNA reads TGTGCCAGCAGCGTAGTAGCTAGCGGGGGGCCCGAGACGAACACCGGGGAGCTGTTTTTT.

The chain combines TRBV9 with TRBJ1-1; TRBD1 matches at 9 bases. The CDR3 runs to 13 residues. Per the germline V gene, CDR1 is SGDLS and CDR2 is YYNGEE. The J segment lost 9 bases and the V segment lost 3 bases, leaving 6 bases of the junction unmatched. CDR3 sequence (DNA): TGTGCCAGCAGCGCCACCGGGACAGGGAAAGCTTTCTTT. Translation gives CASSATGTGKAFF.

The V call is TRBV6-2 or TRBV6-3, the J call TRBJ1-2; 8 bases align to TRBD1. V dropped 6 bases and J dropped 3; count of bases not matched to a gene: 3. The CDR3 is made up of 13 amino acids. Germline CDR1 MNHEY, CDR2 SVGEGT. The CDR3 loop is CASSGQGYYGYTF. The CDR3, as DNA: TGTGCCAGCAGCGGACAGGGATACTATGGCTACACCTTC.

This rearrangement joins TRBV11-3 to TRBJ2-2; TRBD1 or TRBD2 may be the D gene (6 bases each). The V end lost 3 bases, the J end lost 4 bases, and 12 bases lay between the germline ends. The CDR3 length is 15 residues. In germline, CDR1 is SGHNT, CDR2 YENEEA. CDR3 sequence (DNA): TGTGCCAGCAGCTTGTCACAGGGAGGCACCGGGGAGCTGTTTTTT. This encodes CASSLSQGGTGELFF. The variable domain in full, completed from reference TRBV11-3 and TRBJ2-2, reads EAGVVQSPRYKIIEKKQPVAFWCNPISGHNTLYWYLQNLGQGPELLIRYENEEAVDDSQLPKDRFSAERLKGVDSTLKIQPAELGDSAVYLCASSLSQGGTGELFFGEGSRLTVL.

This CDR3 reads CASSYSEQTYEQYF. The CDR3 DNA is TGTGCCAGCAGTTACTCGGAACAGACCTACGAGCAGTACTTC. V gene TRBV6-6 combines with J gene TRBJ2-7, with D hard to call. The germline gives CDR1 MNHNY, CDR2 SVGAGI (reference sequence). The CDR3 has 14 residues. The V end lost 0 bases, the J end lost 2 bases, and 8 bases lay between the germline ends.

The chain uses TRBV2 and TRBJ2-7; perhaps TRBD2 as D (6 bases). The V gene lost 8 bases and the J gene lost 2 bases, with 16 bases spanning the gap. Germline assignment: CDR1 SNHLY and CDR2 FYNNEI. This CDR3 has 14 amino acids. The CDR3 reads CASSRGPGAYEQYF. CDR3 nucleotides: TGTGCCAGCTCCCGCGGGCCGGGGGCCTACGAGCAGTACTTC. Full variable domain (missing parts from reference TRBV2 and TRBJ2-7): EPEVTQTPSHQVTQMGQEVILRCVPISNHLYFYWYRQILGQKVEFLVSFYNNEISEKSEIFDDQFSVERPDGSNFTLKIRSTKLEDSAMYFCASSRGPGAYEQYFGPGTRLTVT.

The chain uses TRBV7-2 and TRBJ2-2; perhaps D is TRBD1 or TRBD2 (5 bases each). V dropped 3 bases and J dropped 8 bases, with 22 bases sitting between them. CDR3 size: 17 residues. CDR1 and CDR2 from the germline V gene are SGHTA and FQGNSA. CDR3 sequence: CASSFRGARESGGELFF. The CDR3 DNA follows: TGTGCCAGCAGCTTCAGAGGGGCTAGGGAAAGTGGAGGGGAGCTGTTTTTT.

The count of this clone is one. The chain links TRBV7-9 to TRBJ2-7, with 11 positions matching TRBD2. CDR3 length equals 15 residues. Germline-derived CDR1 and CDR2 are SEHNR and FQNEAQ (reference sequence). With V trimmed by 5 bases and J by 3 bases, 6 bases remained unmatched. Here the CDR3 DNA reads TGTGCCAGCAGCCCGCGACTAGCGGGGTTCTACGAGCAGTACTTC. Amino acid sequence: CASSPRLAGFYEQYF. The whole variable domain, filled in from reference TRBV7-9 and TRBJ2-7, reads DTGVSQNPRHKITKRGQNVTFRCDPISEHNRLYWYRQTLGQGPEFLTYFQNEAQLEKSRLLSDRFSAERPKGSFSTLEIQRTEQGDSAMYLCASSPRLAGFYEQYFGPGTRLTVT.

The chain joins TRBV6-6 to TRBJ1-4; D is ambiguous. Looked up from germline, CDR1 is MNHNY and CDR2 is SVGAGI (reference sequence). V was shortened by 2 bases and J by 7 bases, with 2 bases between the two germline ends. The CDR3 is made up of 11 amino acids. CDR3 in amino acids: CASSYGEKLFF. For the CDR3, the DNA is TGTGCCAGCAGTTACGGTGAAAAACTGTTTTTT.

The chain joins TRBV7-2 to TRBJ1-2; 11 positions agree with TRBD1. Germline V gene lookup returns CDR1 SGHTA and CDR2 FQGNSA. J lost 7 bases, V lost 3 bases, and 1 base had no gene match. This CDR3 region has 13 residues. The CDR3 bases are TGTGCCAGCAGCTTTGGGACAGGGGGTGGCTACACCTTC. It translates to CASSFGTGGGYTF.

With respect to this clone: Additional DNA sequences in this sample encode the identical CDR3. The J gene is TRBJ1-5, the V gene TRBV18; TRBD1 aligns across 7 bases. The CDR3 is 14 amino acids. Germline V gene data show CDR1 as KGHSH and CDR2 as LQKENI. Trimming removed 3 bases from V and 4 bases from J; junction bases left unmatched: 3. The CDR3 bases are TGTGCCAGCTCACCCGGACAGGTGAATCAGCCCCAGCATTTT. Amino acids: CASSPGQVNQPQHF.

V gene TRBV19 combines with J gene TRBJ2-1; 10 bases fit TRBD2. The junction had 15 bases not matched to a gene; V was cut back by 6 bases and J by 10 bases. CDR1 is LNHDA and CDR2 is SQIVND in the germline V gene (reference sequence). The CDR3 runs to 16 residues. CDR3 protein: CASSPELAGFLEEQFF. The CDR3 DNA reads TGTGCCAGTAGCCCCGAACTAGCGGGATTCCTCGAGGAGCAGTTCTTC.

V is TRBV11-2 and J is TRBJ1-5; D not certain. Trimming pared 1 base from V and 0 bases from J, leaving 7 bases between. Germline CDR1 reads SGHAT; CDR2 reads FQNNGV. The CDR3 runs to 15 residues. The CDR3 DNA is TGTGCCAGCAGCTTAGGGGGTAATAGCAATCAGCCCCAGCATTTT. It translates to CASSLGGNSNQPQHF.

V and J are TRBV4-1 and TRBJ1-2; 10 positions agree with TRBD1. The V segment lost 3 bases and the J segment 8 bases; nucleotides outside the gene matches: 9. Germline V gene sequence: CDR1 MGHRA, CDR2 YSYEKL. This CDR3 is 15 amino acids long. CDR3 amino acids: CASSQEGQGVFGYTF. The CDR3 DNA reads as TGCGCCAGCAGCCAGGAAGGACAGGGGGTATTCGGCTACACCTTC.

The chain recombines TRBV9 with TRBJ1-5, with D perhaps TRBD1 (5 bases). Germline-derived CDR1 and CDR2 are SGDLS and YYNGEE. The CDR3 is 16 amino acids. Trimming shortened V by 4 bases and J by 7 bases, and 21 bases separated the two germline ends. The CDR3 loop is CASSPGGGRDLQPQHF. CDR3 coding DNA: TGTGCCAGCAGCCCTGGGGGAGGAAGGGACTTGCAGCCCCAGCATTTT.

The chain is built from TRBV19 and TRBJ2-7; the D gene could be TRBD1 or TRBD2 (7 bases each). CDR3 length equals 14 residues. V lost 5 bases and J lost 5, with 16 bases in between. Germline assignment: CDR1 LNHDA and CDR2 SQIVND (reference sequence). The CDR3 is CASSGAGGRDEQYF. The CDR3, as DNA: TGTGCCAGTAGTGGCGCAGGGGGGAGGGACGAGCAGTACTTC.

This chain connects TRBV6-4 to TRBJ1-5; D unclear. The V end was cut by 4 bases, the J end by 2 bases, with 15 bases between. Per the germline V gene, CDR1 is MRHNA and CDR2 is SNTAGT. The CDR3 runs 16 residues. The CDR3 loop reads CASSAREGLGNQPQHF. CDR3 coding DNA: TGTGCCAGCAGTGCTCGGGAAGGGCTGGGCAATCAGCCCCAGCATTTT.